This T cell receptor beta chain stems from a study of neurological immune-mediated disorders. CDR1 and CDR2 (germline): SQVTM, ANQGSEA. The J segment lost 4 bases and the V segment lost 6 bases, leaving 6 bases of the junction unmatched. The length of the CDR3 is 13 residues. Sample time point: technical triplicate 1. Ten or more counts support this clonotype. TCRdb redid the calling of the 5' RACE reads with MiXCR, one entry per CDR3 protein. This sample has fewer than 50,000 distinct CDR3 sequences, with around 10% found just once. The clonotype was recovered from a man in his sixties with HTLV-1-associated myelopathy (HAM/TSP). This chain uses TRBV29-1 with TRBJ1-3, with 7 bases lining up with TRBD1. Sequenced input: PBMCs. The CDR3 region has the DNA TGCAGCGTGAGGGACAGATCGGGAAACACCATATATTTT. This codes for CSVRDRSGNTIYF. Full variable domain (outside the CDR3, taken from reference TRBV29-1 and TRBJ1-3): SAVISQKPSRDICQRGTSLTIQCQVDSQVTMMFWYRQQPGQSLTLIATANQGSEATYESGFVIDKFPISRPNLTFSTLTVSNMSPEDSSIYLCSVRDRSGNTIYFGEGSWLTVV.